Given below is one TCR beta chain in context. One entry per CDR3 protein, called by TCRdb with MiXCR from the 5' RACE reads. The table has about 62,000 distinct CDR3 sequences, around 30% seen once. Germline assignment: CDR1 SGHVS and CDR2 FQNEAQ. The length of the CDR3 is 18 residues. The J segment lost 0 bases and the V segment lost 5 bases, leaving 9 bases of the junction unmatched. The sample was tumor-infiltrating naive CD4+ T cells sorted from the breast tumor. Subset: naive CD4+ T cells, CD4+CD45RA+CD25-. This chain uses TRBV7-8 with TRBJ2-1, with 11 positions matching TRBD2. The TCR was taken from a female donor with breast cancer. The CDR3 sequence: CASSPRGLAESSYNEQFF. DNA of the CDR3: TGTGCCAGCAGCCCCCGGGGACTAGCGGAGAGCTCCTACAATGAGCAGTTCTTC.